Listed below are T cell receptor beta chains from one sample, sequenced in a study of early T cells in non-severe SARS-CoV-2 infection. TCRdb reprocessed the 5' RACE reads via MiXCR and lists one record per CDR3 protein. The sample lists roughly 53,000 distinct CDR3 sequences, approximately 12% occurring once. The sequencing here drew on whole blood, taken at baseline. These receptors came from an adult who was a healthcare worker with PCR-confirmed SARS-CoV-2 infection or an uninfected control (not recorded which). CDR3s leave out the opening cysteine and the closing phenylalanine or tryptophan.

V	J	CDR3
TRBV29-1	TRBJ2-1	SVDDRQSYNEQF
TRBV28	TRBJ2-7	ASSSPAAGLAGGEQY
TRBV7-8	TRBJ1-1	ASSAALTLNTEAF
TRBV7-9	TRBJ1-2	ASSFNRAPYGYT
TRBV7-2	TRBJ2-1	ASSLGGLVFNEQF
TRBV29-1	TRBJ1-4	SARSDKLF
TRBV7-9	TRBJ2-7	ASSAGLAATYEQY
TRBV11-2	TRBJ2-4	ASSQLFLTRDSKNIQY
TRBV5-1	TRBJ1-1	ASSFKGDTEAF
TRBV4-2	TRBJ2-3	ASSPLAGDTDTQY
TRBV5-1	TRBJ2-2	ASSKTENTGELF
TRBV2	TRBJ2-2	ASTWDRASNTGELF
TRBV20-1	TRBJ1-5	SARVQSNQPQH
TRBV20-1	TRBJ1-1	SAQRQGAPNTEAF
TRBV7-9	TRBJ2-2	ASTFSGELF
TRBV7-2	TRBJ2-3	ASSLMGLAGGGGTDTQY
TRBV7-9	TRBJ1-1	ASSLLTSRDRGTEAF
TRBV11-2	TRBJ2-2	ASSPRLAGATGELF
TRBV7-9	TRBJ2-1	ASSPTSGNNEQF
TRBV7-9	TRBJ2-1	ASSLLAGGPGEQF
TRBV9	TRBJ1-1	ASSVDSLNTEAF
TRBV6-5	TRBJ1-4	ASNSVLNEKLF
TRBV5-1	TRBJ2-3	ASSIAGTVLTDTQY
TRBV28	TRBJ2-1	ASRTGYNEQF
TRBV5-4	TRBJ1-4	ASSLAGDGNEKLF
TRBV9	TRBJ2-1	ASSVDGYNEQF
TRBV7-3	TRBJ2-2	ASSPLGPGELF
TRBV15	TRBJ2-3	ATSRDGGGADTQY
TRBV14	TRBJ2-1	ASSQLAGVSNEQF
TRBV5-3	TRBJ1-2	ARSSRAGMGSSYGYT
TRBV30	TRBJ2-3	AWSVHKGMDTQY